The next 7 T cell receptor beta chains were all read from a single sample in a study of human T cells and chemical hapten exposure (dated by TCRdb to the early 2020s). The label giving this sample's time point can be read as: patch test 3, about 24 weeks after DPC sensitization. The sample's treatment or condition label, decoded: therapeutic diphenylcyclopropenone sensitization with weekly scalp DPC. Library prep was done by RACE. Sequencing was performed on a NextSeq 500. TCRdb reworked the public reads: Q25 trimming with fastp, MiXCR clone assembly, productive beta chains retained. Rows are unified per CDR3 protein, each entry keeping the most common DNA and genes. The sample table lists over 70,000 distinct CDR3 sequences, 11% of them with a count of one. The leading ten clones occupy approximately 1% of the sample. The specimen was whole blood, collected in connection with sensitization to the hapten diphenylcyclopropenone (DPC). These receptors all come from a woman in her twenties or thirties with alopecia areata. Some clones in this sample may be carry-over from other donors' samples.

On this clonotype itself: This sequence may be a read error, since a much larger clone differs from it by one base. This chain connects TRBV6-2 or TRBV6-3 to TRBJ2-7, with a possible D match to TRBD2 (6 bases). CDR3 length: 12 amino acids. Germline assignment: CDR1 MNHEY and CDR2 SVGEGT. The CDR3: CASSTPGLAASF. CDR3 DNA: TGTGCCAGCAGTACCCCGGGACTGGCTGCTTCATTC.

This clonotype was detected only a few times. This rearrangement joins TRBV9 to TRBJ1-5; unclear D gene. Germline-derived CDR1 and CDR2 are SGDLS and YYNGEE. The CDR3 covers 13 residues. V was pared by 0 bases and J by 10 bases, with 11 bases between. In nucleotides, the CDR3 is TGTGCCAGCAGCGTAGGAATCGACACCCCCCAGCATTTT. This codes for CASSVGIDTPQHF.

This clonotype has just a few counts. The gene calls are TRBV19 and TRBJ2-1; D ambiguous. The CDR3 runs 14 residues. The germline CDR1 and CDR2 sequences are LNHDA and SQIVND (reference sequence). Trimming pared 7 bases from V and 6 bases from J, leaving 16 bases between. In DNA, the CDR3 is TGTGCCAGTACGTCCGGCCCCCTGGGCAATGAGCAGTTCTTC. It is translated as CASTSGPLGNEQFF. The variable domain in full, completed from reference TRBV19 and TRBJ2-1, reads DGGITQSPKYLFRKEGQNVTLSCEQNLNHDAMYWYRQDPGQGLRLIYYSQIVNDFQKGDIAEGYSVSREKKESFPLTVTSAQKNPTAFYLCASTSGPLGNEQFFGPGTRLTVL.

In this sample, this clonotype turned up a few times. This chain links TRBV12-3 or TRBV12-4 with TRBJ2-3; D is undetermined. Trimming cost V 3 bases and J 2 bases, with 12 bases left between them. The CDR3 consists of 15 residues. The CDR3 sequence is CASSFRSLSTDTQYF. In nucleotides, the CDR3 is TGTGCCAGCAGTTTCCGTAGTCTTTCCACAGATACGCAGTATTTT.

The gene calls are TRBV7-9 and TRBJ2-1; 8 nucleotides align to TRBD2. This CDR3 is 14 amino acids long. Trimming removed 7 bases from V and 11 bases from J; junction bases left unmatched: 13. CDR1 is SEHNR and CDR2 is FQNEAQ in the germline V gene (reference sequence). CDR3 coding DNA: TGTGCCAGCACCGTTGGCGGACTAGCCCCAAAGCAGTTCTTC. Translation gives CASTVGGLAPKQFF.

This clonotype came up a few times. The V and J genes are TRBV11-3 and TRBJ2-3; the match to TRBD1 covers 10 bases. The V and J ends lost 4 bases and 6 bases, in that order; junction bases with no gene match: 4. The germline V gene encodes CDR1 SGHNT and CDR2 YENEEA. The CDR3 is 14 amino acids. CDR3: CASSYLGQGDTQYF. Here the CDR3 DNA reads TGTGCCAGCAGCTACTTGGGACAGGGGGATACGCAGTATTTT.

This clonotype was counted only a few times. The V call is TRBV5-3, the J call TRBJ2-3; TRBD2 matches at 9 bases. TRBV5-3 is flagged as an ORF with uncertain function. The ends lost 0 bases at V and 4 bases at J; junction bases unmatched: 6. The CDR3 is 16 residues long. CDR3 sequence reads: CARSLALTSGSDTQYF. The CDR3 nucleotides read TGTGCCAGAAGCTTGGCCTTAACTAGCGGGTCAGATACGCAGTATTTT.